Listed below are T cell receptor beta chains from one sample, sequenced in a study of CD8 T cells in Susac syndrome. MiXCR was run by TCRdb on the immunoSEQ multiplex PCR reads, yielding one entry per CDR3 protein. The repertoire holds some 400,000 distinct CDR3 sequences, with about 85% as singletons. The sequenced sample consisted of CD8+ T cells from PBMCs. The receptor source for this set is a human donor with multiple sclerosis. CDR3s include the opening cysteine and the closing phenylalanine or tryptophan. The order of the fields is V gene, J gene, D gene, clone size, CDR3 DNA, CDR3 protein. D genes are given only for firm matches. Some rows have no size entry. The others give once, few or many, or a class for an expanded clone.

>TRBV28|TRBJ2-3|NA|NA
TGTGCCAGCAGCCAAACTAGCCCCACAGATACGCAGTATTTT
CASSQTSPTDTQYF
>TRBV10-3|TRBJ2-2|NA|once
TGTGCCATCACGGGAAACACCGGGGAGCTGTTTTTT
CAITGNTGELFF
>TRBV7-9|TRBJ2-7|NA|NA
TGTGCCAGCAGCTTAGTAGTTGCTAGCTTCCACGAGCAGTACTTC
CASSLVVASFHEQYF
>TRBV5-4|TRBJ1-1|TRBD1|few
TGTGCCAGCAGGCAGCCGGGACAGTACACTGAAGCTTTCTTT
CASRQPGQYTEAFF
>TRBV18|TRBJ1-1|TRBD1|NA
TGTGCCAGCTCACCCGGGACAGGAGAAATGAACACTGAAGCTTTCTTT
CASSPGTGEMNTEAFF
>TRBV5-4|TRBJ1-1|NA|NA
TGTGCCAGCACCATTTTCGGGGGAGAGTTTACTGAAGCTTTCTTT
CASTIFGGEFTEAFF
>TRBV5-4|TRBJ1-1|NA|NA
TGTGCCAGCAGCTCCTTATCGGAACTAAGGAACACTGAAGCTTTCTTT
CASSSLSELRNTEAFF
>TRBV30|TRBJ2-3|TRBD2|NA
TGTGCCTGGACTAGCGGGGAAACAGATACGCAGTATTTT
CAWTSGETDTQYF
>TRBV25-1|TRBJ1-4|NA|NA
TGTGCCAGCAACGGAGGAGAAAAACTGTTTTTT
CASNGGEKLFF
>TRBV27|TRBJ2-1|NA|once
TGTGCCAGCAGTTTATCGGGGTGGGATGAGTCTAATGAGCAGTTCTTC
CASSLSGWDESNEQFF
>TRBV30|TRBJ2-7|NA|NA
TGTGCCTGGAGTGTAGCAGGGACCTACGAGCAGTACTTC
CAWSVAGTYEQYF
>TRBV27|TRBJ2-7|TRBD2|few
TGTGCCAGCAGTTTAACGGCTAGCGGGAGTTACGAGCAGTACTTC
CASSLTASGSYEQYF
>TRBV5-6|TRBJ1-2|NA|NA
TGTGCCAGCAGCCCGTCCGCGGGGGGCTACACCTTC
CASSPSAGGYTF
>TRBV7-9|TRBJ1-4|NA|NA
TGTGCCAGCAGCTTATCACAGGTTAATGAAAAACTGTTTTTT
CASSLSQVNEKLFF
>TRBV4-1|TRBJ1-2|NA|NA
TGCGCCAGCAGCCAAGAACCGGGTGCCTGGCCTAACGGCTACACCTTC
CASSQEPGAWPNGYTF
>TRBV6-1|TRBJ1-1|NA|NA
TGTGCCAGCGACTCCTTCCAGTGGCCACAAACCTTT
CASDSFQWPQTF
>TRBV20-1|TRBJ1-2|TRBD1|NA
TGCAGTGCACCACCGACAGGGCTCGGCTATGGCTACACCTTC
CSAPPTGLGYGYTF
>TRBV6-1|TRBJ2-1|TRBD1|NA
TGTGCCAGCAGACCGACAGGGGGGGAACCCTACAATGAGCAGTTCTTC
CASRPTGGEPYNEQFF
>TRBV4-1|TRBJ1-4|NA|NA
TGCGCCAGCAGCCATGTTACAGGGATGGTAAATGAAAAACTGTTTTTT
CASSHVTGMVNEKLFF
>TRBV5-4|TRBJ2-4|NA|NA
TGTGCCAGCGCTGCGGGGGCTGGGGCCAAAAACATTCAGTACTTC
CASAAGAGAKNIQYF
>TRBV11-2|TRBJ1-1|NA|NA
TGTGCCAGCAGCTCCTGGTCATTGGGGATGAACACTGAAGCTTTCTTT
CASSSWSLGMNTEAFF
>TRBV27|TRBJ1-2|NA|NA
TGTGCCAGCACCTCAGGGATGGATGGCTACACCTTC
CASTSGMDGYTF